These 8 T cell receptor beta chains originate from one sample sequenced in a study of blood T cell repertoires in COVID-19. Libraries were prepared by immunoSEQ multiplex PCR; TCRdb keeps only in-frame clonotypes and omits some of them. The sample lists over 600,000 clones, around 89% occurring once. Sequencing was performed on peripheral blood. The origin of the receptors is a young woman with acute or convalescent COVID-19.

This clone was counted once. The V call is TRBV19, the J call TRBJ1-4, with D perhaps matching TRBD1 (5 bases). Germline V gene sequence: CDR1 LNHDA, CDR2 SQIVND (reference sequence). Trimming shortened V by 6 bases and J by 4 bases, and 18 bases separated the two germline ends. This CDR3 has 16 amino acids. This CDR3 is CASSRGPGGFNEKLFF. CDR3 coding DNA: TGTGCCAGTAGCCGGGGCCCGGGGGGATTTAATGAAAAACTGTTTTTT.

The V gene is TRBV3-1 (or the pseudogene TRBV3-2), the J gene TRBJ1-1; 8 bases are a match to TRBD1. The CDR3 is 15 amino acids. Germline V gene data show CDR1 as LGHDT and CDR2 as YNNKEL (reference sequence). V dropped 5 bases and J dropped 3; count of bases not matched to a gene: 8. The CDR3 loop is CASSSPGQVHTEAFF. The CDR3 DNA follows: TGTGCCAGCAGCTCGCCGGGACAGGTCCACACTGAAGCTTTCTTT.

V usage is TRBV4-2 and J usage is TRBJ2-6, with D possibly TRBD1 on 5 matching bases. V lost 0 bases and J lost 2, with 8 bases in between. CDR1 is LGHNA, CDR2 YNFKEQ, per germline. This CDR3 has 16 residues. The CDR3 DNA sequence: TGTGCCAGCAGCCAAGAAATAGGGGCTGGGGCCAACGTCCTGACTTTC. Translated: CASSQEIGAGANVLTF.

This clone has only a few counts. The chain combines TRBV5-1 with TRBJ1-2; 10 bases line up with TRBD1. The germline CDR1 and CDR2 sequences are SGHRS and YFSETQ. V lost 3 bases and J lost 7; bases outside the gene matches: 9. This CDR3 is built from 15 residues. CDR3 sequence reads: CASSSQGQGGVGYTF. For the CDR3, the DNA is TGCGCCAGCAGCTCCCAAGGACAGGGGGGGGTTGGCTACACCTTC.

The chain is built from TRBV3-1 (or the pseudogene TRBV3-2) and TRBJ1-2, with D possibly TRBD1 on 5 matching bases. The CDR3 loop spans 14 amino acids. From germline, CDR1 is LGHDT and CDR2 YNNKEL (reference sequence). V lost 4 bases and J 3 bases, leaving 12 bases between the germline ends. CDR3 bases: TGTGCCAGCAGCCCGGCCTGGGGGGACTATGGCTACACCTTC. Its protein product is CASSPAWGDYGYTF.

This chain uses TRBV9 with TRBJ2-2, with no clear D. The germline gives CDR1 SGDLS, CDR2 YYNGEE. This CDR3 is 15 amino acids long. V lost 0 bases to trimming and J lost 0 bases, with 6 bases between them. This chain's CDR3 is CASSVETSNTGELFF. Written as DNA, the CDR3 is TGTGCCAGCAGCGTAGAAACTTCGAACACCGGGGAGCTGTTTTTT.

The chain couples TRBV13 to TRBJ2-5; possibly TRBD1 for D (5 bases). CDR3 length equals 14 residues. CDR1 and CDR2 (germline): PRHDT, FYEKMQ (reference sequence). V lost 6 bases to trimming and J lost 1 base, with 12 bases between them. In DNA form, the CDR3 reads TGTGCCAGCAGTTCTGTGGGGCTCCAAGAGACCCAGTACTTC. Its translation is CASSSVGLQETQYF.

The V and J genes are TRBV18 and TRBJ2-1, with D maybe TRBD2 (6 bases). Germline V gene lookup returns CDR1 KGHSH and CDR2 LQKENI. The CDR3 spans 14 residues. The V gene lost 3 bases and the J gene lost 1 base, with 7 bases spanning the gap. The CDR3 nucleotides are TGTGCCAGCTCACCGGGGAGGTCCTACAATGAGCAGTTCTTC. Amino acid sequence: CASSPGRSYNEQFF.